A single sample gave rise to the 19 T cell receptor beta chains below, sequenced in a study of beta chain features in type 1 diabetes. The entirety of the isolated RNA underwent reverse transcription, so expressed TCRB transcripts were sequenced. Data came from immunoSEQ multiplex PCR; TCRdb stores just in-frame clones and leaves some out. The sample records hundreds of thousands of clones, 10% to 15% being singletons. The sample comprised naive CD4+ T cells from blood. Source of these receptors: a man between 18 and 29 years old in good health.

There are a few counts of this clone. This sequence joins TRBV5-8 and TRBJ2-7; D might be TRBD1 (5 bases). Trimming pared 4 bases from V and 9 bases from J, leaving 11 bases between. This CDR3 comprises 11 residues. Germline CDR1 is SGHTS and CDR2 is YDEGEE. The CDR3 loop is CASSTRVRQYF. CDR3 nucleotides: TGTGCCAGCAGCACCAGGGTTAGGCAGTACTTC.

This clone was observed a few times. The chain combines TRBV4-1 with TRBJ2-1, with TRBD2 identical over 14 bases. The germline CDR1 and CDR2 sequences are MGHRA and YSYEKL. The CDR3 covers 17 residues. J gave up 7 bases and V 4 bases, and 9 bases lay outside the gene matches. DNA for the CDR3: TGCGCCAGCAGCCTTTCCGGGACTAGCGGGGGTAGGAATGAGCAGTTCTTC. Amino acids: CASSLSGTSGGRNEQFF.

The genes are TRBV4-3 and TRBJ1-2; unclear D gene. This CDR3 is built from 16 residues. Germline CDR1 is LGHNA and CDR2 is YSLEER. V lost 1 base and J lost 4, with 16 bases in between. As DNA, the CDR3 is TGCGCCAGCAGCCAAGGGCCTGATCCTAGCCCCTATGGCTACACCTTC. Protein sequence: CASSQGPDPSPYGYTF.

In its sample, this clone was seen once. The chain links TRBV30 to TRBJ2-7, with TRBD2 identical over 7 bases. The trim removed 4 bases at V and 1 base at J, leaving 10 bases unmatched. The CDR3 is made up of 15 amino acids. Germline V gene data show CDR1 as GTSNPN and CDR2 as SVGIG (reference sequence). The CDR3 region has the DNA TGTGCCTGGAAAGAAACGCTAGCGGAGTCCTACGAGCAGTACTTC. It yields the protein CAWKETLAESYEQYF. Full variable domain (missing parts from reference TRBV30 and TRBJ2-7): SQTIHQWPATLVQPVGSPLSLECTVEGTSNPNLYWYRQAAGRGLQLLFYSVGIGQISSEVPQNLSASRPQDRQFILSSKKLLLSDSGFYLCAWKETLAESYEQYFGPGTRLTVT.

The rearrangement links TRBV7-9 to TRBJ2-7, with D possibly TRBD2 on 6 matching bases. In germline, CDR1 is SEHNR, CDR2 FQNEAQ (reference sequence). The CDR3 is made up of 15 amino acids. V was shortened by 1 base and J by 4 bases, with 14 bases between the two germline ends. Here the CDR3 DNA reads TGTGCCAGCAGCTTAGATCTAGGACTAATTTACGAGCAGTACTTC. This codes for CASSLDLGLIYEQYF.

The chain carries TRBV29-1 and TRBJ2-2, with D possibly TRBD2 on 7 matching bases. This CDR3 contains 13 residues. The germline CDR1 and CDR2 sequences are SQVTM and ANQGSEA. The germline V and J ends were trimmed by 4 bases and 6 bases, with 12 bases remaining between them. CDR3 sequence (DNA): TGCAGCGTTGTAAAGGGGGGGGCCGGGGAGCTGTTTTTT. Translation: CSVVKGGAGELFF.

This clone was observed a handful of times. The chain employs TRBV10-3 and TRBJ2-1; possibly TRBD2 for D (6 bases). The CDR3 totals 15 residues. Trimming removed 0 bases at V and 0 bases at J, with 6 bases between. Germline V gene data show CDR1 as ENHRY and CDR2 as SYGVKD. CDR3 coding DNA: TGTGCCATCAGTGAGTCCGGGAGCTCCTACAATGAGCAGTTCTTC. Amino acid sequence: CAISESGSSYNEQFF.

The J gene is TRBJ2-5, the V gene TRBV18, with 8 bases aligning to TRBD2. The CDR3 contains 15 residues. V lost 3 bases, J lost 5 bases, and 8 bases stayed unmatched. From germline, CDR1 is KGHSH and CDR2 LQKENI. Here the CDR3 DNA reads TGTGCCAGCTCACCTATCGCGGGAGGTCCCGAGACCCAGTACTTC. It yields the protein CASSPIAGGPETQYF.

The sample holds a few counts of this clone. In nucleotides, the CDR3 is TGTGCCAGCAGCCCCGGAACGACTAGCGGGAGGAATTACAATGAGCAGTTCTTC. As protein: CASSPGTTSGRNYNEQFF. The rearrangement uses TRBV7-2 and TRBJ2-1, with 13 bases fitting TRBD2. The CDR3 contains 18 residues. The V gene end was trimmed by 5 bases and the J gene end by 4 bases; junction bases not matched to a gene: 11. From germline, CDR1 is SGHTA and CDR2 FQGNSA.

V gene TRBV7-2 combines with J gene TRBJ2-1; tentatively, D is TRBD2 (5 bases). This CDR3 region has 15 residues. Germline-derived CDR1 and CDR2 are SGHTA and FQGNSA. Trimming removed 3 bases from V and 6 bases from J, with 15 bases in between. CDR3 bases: TGTGCCAGCAGCTTTACTCGGACTCATGGCAATGAGCAGTTCTTC. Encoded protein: CASSFTRTHGNEQFF.

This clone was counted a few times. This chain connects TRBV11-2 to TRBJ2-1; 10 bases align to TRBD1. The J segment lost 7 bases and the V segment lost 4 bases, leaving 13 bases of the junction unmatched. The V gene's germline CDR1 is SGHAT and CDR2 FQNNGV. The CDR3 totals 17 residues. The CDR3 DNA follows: TGTGCCAGCAGCTCAAAATTGCCGGGACAGGGGTGGAATGAGCAGTTCTTC. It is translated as CASSSKLPGQGWNEQFF.

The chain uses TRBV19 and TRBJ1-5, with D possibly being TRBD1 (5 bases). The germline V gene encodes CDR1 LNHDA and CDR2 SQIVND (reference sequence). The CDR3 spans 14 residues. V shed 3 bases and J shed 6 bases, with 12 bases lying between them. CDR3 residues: CASSIVDTGQPQHF. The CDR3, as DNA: TGTGCCAGTAGTATTGTGGACACCGGTCAGCCCCAGCATTTT.

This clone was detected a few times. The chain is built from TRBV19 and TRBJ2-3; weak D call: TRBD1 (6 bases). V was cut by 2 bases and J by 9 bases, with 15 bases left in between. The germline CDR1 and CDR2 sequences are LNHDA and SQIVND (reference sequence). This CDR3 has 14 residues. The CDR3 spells CASSITGTELTQYF. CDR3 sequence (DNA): TGTGCCAGTAGTATAACAGGGACCGAGCTGACGCAGTATTTT.

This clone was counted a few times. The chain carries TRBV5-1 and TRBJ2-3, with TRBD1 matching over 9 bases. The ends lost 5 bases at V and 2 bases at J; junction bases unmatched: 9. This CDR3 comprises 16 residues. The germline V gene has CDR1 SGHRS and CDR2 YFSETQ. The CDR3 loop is CASRAGGQGITDTQYF. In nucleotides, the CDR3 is TGCGCCAGCAGGGCTGGGGGACAGGGTATCACAGATACGCAGTATTTT.

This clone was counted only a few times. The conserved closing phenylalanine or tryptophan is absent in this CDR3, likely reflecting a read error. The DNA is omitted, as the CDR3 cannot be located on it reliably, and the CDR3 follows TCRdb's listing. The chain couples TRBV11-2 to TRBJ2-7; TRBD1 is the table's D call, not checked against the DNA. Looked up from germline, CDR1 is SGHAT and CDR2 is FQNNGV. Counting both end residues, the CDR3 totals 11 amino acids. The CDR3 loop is CASSLVWDTVI.

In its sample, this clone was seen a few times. CDR3 sequence reads: CACRPRPGYEQYF. The CDR3 DNA sequence: TGTGCCTGCCGTCCGCGACCGGGTTACGAGCAGTACTTC. J is TRBJ2-7 and V is TRBV30; no definite D call. This CDR3 region has 13 residues. Germline CDR1 reads GTSNPN; CDR2 reads SVGIG (reference sequence). Trimming left V 6 bases short and J 4 bases short, with 16 bases between.

CDR3 amino acids: CAWSSIRDRSWNEQYF. In DNA form, the CDR3 reads TGTGCCTGGAGTTCGATCCGGGACAGGTCCTGGAACGAGCAGTACTTC. The chain has TRBV30 and TRBJ2-7, with 8 bases matching TRBD1. Unmatched junction bases numbered 14, after V lost 2 bases and J lost 5 bases. This CDR3 contains 16 residues. Germline-derived CDR1 and CDR2 are GTSNPN and SVGIG (reference sequence).

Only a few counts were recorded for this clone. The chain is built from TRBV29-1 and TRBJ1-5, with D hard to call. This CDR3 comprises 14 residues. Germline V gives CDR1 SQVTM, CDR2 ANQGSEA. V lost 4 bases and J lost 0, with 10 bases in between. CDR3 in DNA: TGCAGCGTTGCGCCCGGCGGTAGCAATCAGCCCCAGCATTTT. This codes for CSVAPGGSNQPQHF. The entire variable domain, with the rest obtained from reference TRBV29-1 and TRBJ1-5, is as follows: SAVISQKPSRDICQRGTSLTIQCQVDSQVTMMFWYRQQPGQSLTLIATANQGSEATYESGFVIDKFPISRPNLTFSTLTVSNMSPEDSSIYLCSVAPGGSNQPQHFGDGTRLSIL.

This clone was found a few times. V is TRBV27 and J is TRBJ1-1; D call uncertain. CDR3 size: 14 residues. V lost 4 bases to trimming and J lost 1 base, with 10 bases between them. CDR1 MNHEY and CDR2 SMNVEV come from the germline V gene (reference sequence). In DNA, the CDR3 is TGTGCCAGCAGTTCCCCCCCGGGGAACACTGAAGCTTTCTTT. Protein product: CASSSPPGNTEAFF.